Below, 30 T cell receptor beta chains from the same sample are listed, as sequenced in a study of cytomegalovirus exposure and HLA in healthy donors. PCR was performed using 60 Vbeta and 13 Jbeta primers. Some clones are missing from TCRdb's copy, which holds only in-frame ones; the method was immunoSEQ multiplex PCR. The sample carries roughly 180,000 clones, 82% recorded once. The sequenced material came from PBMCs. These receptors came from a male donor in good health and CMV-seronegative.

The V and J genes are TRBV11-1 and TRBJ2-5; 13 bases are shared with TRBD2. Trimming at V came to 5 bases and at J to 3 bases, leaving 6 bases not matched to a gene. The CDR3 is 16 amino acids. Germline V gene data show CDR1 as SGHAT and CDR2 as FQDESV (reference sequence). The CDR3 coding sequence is TGTGCCAGCAGCGCATCCGGGACTAGCGGGGAAGAGACCCAGTACTTC. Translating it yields CASSASGTSGEETQYF.

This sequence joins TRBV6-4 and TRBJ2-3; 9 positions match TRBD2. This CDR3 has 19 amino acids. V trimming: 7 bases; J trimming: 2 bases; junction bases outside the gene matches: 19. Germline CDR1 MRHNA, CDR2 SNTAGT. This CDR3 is CASTPLHRFSGSITDTQYF. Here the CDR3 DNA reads TGTGCCAGCACCCCCTTGCACAGATTTAGCGGGAGTATCACAGATACGCAGTATTTT.

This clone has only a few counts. In DNA, the CDR3 is TGTGCCAGCGGGGACAGGGGGCCCTACAATGAGCAGTTCTTC. Translated: CASGDRGPYNEQFF. The V call is TRBV6-6, the J call TRBJ2-1; TRBD1 agrees at 12 bases. This CDR3 contains 14 residues. Per the germline V gene, CDR1 is MNHNY and CDR2 is SVGAGI (reference sequence). J lost 2 bases, V lost 8 bases, and 1 base had no gene match.

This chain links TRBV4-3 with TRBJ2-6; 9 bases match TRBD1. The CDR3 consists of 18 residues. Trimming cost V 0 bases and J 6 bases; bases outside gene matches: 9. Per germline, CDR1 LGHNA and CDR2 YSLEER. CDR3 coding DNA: TGCGCCAGCAGCCAAGAAGGAGGACAGGGGATGAAGGCCAACGTCCTGACTTTC. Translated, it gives CASSQEGGQGMKANVLTF.

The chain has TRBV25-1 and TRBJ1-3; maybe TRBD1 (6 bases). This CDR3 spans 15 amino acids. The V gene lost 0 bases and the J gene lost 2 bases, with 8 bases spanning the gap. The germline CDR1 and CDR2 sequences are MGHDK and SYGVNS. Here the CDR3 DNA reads TGTGCCAGCAGTGAATATCGGACAGCTGGAAACACCATATATTTT. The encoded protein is CASSEYRTAGNTIYF.

The CDR3 nucleotides read TGTGCCAGCAGCTCAACAGGGGATCAGCCCCAGCATTTT. Protein: CASSSTGDQPQHF. V usage is TRBV7-6 and J usage is TRBJ1-5; 7 bases match TRBD1. This CDR3 is 13 amino acids long. CDR1 and CDR2 (germline): SGHVS, FNYEAQ. The V gene end was trimmed by 4 bases and the J gene end by 5 bases; junction bases not matched to a gene: 2.

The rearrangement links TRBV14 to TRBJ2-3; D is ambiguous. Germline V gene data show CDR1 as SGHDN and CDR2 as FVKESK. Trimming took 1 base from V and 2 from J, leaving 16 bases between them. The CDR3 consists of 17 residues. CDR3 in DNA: TGTGCCAGCAGCCAAGTATGGAGTCAGTTCGACACAGATACGCAGTATTTT. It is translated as CASSQVWSQFDTDTQYF.

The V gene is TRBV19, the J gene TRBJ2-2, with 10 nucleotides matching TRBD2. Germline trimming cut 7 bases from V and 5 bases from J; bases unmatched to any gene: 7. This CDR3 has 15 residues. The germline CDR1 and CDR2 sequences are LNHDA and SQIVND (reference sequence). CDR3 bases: TGTGCCAGTATTTCAGCGGGAGGGCGGACCGGGGAGCTGTTTTTT. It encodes CASISAGGRTGELFF. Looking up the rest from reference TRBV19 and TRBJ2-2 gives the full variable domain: DGGITQSPKYLFRKEGQNVTLSCEQNLNHDAMYWYRQDPGQGLRLIYYSQIVNDFQKGDIAEGYSVSREKKESFPLTVTSAQKNPTAFYLCASISAGGRTGELFFGEGSRLTVL.

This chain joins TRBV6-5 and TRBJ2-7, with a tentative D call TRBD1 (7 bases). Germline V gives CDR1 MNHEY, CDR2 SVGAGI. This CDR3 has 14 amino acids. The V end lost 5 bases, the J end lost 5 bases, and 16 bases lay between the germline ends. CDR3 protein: CASSPRQGGNEQYF. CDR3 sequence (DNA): TGTGCCAGCAGTCCCCGACAGGGAGGAAACGAGCAGTACTTC.

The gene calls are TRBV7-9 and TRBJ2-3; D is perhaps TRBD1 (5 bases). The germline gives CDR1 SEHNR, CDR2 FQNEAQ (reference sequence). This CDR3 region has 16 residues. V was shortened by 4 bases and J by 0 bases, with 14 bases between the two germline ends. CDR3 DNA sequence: TGTGCCAGCAGCTCGTTTCAGGGAACTAGCACAGATACGCAGTATTTT. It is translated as CASSSFQGTSTDTQYF.

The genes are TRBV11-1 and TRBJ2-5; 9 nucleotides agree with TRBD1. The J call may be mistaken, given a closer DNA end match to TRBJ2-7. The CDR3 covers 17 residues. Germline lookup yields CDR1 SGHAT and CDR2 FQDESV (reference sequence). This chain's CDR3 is CASSLQLGTGRSYEQYF. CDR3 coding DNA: TGTGCCAGCAGCTTACAACTAGGGACAGGGAGAAGCTACGAGCAGTACTTC.

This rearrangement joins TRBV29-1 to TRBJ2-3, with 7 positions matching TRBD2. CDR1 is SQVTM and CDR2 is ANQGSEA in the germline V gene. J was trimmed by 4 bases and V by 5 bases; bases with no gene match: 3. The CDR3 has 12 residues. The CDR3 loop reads CSVYGLADTQYF. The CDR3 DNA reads TGCAGCGTTTACGGACTAGCAGATACGCAGTATTTT.

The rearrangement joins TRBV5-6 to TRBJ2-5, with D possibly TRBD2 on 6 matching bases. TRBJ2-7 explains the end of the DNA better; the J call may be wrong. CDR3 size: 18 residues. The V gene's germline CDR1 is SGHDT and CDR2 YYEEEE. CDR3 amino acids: CASSLEIGGRSRSYEQYF. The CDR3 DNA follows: TGTGCCAGCAGCTTGGAAATCGGGGGAAGGTCCCGCTCCTACGAGCAGTACTTC.

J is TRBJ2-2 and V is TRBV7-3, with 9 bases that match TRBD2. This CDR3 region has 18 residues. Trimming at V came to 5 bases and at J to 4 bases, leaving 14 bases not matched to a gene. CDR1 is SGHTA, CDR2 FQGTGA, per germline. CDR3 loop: CASSPIGGGASGTGELFF. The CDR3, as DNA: TGTGCCAGCAGCCCCATTGGCGGGGGGGCTTCGGGCACCGGGGAGCTGTTTTTT.

DNA for the CDR3: TGTGCCAGCAGTTACTCCCAGGGGGCCTACGAGCAGTACTTC. Residues: CASSYSQGAYEQYF. The rearrangement links TRBV6-5 to TRBJ2-7, with 7 bases fitting TRBD1. The length of the CDR3 is 14 residues. Germline values: CDR1 MNHEY, CDR2 SVGAGI. Trimming took 0 bases from V and 2 from J; bases not matched to a gene: 1.

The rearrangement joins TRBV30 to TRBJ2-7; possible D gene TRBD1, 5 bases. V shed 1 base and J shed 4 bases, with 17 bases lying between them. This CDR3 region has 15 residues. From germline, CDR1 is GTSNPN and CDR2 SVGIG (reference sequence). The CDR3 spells CAWSDPRVGKYEQYF. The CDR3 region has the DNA TGTGCCTGGAGTGACCCCAGGGTGGGGAAATACGAGCAGTACTTC.

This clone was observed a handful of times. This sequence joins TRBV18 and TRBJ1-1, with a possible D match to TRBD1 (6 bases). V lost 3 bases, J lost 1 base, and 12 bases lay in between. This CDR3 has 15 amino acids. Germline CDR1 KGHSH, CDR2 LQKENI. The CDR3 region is CASSPRGAENTEAFF. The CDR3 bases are TGTGCCAGCTCACCCAGGGGAGCCGAGAACACTGAAGCTTTCTTT.

CDR3 loop: CASSHQGGEQFF. In DNA form, the CDR3 reads TGTGCCAGCAGCCACCAAGGGGGTGAGCAGTTCTTC. V gene TRBV11-2 combines with J gene TRBJ2-1; the D gene is possibly TRBD1 (6 bases). Trimming removed 5 bases at V and 9 bases at J, with 11 bases between. The CDR3 contains 12 residues. Germline CDR1 SGHAT, CDR2 FQNNGV.

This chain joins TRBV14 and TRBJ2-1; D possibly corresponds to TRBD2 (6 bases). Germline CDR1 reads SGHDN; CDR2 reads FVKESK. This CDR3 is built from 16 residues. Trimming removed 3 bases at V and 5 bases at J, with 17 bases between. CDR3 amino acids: CASSHKAGFSHNEQFF. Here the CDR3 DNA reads TGTGCCAGCAGCCATAAGGCGGGGTTCTCACACAATGAGCAGTTCTTC.

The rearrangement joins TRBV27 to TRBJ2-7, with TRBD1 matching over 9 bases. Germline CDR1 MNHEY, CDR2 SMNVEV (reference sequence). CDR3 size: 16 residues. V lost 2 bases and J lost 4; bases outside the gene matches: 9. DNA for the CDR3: TGTGCCAGCAGTTTACGCTGGACAGGGGTGGGATACGAGCAGTACTTC. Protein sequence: CASSLRWTGVGYEQYF.

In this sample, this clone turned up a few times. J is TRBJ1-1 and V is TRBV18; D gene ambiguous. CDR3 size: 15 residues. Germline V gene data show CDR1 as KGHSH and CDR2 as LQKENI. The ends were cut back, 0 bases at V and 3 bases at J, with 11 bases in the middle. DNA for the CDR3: TGTGCCAGCTCACCACCGCGCACGCGAGACACTGAAGCTTTCTTT. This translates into CASSPPRTRDTEAFF.

The CDR3: CATSRVGQGQDNQPQHF. Here the CDR3 DNA reads TGTGCCACCAGCAGAGTCGGCCAGGGACAGGACAATCAGCCCCAGCATTTT. The V call is TRBV15, the J call TRBJ1-5; 8 bases fit TRBD1. V trimming: 1 base; J trimming: 3 bases; junction bases outside the gene matches: 8. CDR3 length equals 17 residues. CDR1 is LNHNV and CDR2 is YYDKDF in the germline V gene (reference sequence).

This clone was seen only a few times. The DNA of the CDR3 is TGTGCCAGCTCAGGGCTCGGGAGACTCTACGAGCAGTACTTC. Its protein product is CASSGLGRLYEQYF. The chain couples TRBV18 to TRBJ2-7, with TRBD2 as a possible D gene (6 bases). The CDR3 has 14 amino acids. Germline V gene sequence: CDR1 KGHSH, CDR2 LQKENI. V was clipped by 5 bases and J by 3 bases, with 14 bases between them.

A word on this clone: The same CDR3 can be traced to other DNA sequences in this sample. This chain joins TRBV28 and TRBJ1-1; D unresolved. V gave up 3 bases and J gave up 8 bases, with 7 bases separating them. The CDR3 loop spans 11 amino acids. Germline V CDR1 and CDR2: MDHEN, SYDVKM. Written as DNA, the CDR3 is TGTGCCAGCAGTTTGGGCAGGGAAGCTTTCTTT. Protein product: CASSLGREAFF.

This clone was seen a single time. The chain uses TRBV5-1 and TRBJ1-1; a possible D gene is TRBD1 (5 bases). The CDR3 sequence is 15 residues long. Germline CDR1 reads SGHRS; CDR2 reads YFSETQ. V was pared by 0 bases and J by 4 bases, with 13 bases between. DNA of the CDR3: TGCGCCAGCAGCTTGGGGGGCAGGGCTAGCACTGAAGCTTTCTTT. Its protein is CASSLGGRASTEAFF.

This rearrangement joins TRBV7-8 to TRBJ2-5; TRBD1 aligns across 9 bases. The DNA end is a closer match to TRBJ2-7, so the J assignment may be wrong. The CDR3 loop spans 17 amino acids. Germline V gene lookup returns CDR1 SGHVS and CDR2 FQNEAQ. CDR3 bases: TGTGCCAGCAGCTTAGCGACCCGACAGGGGGTCCCCTACGAGCAGTACTTC. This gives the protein CASSLATRQGVPYEQYF.

CDR3 DNA: TGTGCCAGCAGTTTACGGTTATTGGACAGTGAAGCTTTCTTT. Translated: CASSLRLLDSEAFF. The J gene is TRBJ1-1, the V gene TRBV27, with D possibly being TRBD1 (6 bases). With 2 bases removed from V and 7 bases from J, the gap between germline ends came to 14 bases. The CDR3 runs to 14 residues. CDR1 is MNHEY, CDR2 SMNVEV, per germline (reference sequence).

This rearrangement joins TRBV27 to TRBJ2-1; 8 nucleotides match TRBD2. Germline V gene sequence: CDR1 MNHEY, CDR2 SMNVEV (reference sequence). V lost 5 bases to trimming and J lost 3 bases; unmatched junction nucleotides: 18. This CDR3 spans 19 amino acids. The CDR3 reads CASSPLTLASGRDYNEQFF. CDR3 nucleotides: TGTGCCAGCAGTCCCCTGACCCTGGCGAGCGGGAGAGACTACAATGAGCAGTTCTTC.

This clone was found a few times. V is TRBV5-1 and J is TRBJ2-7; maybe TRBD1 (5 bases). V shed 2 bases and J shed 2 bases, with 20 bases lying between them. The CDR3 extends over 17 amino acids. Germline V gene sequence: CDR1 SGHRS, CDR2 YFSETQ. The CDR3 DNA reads TGCGCCAGCAGCTTAACACCCCCGACAGTTGGCCCCTACGAGCAGTACTTC. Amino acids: CASSLTPPTVGPYEQYF.

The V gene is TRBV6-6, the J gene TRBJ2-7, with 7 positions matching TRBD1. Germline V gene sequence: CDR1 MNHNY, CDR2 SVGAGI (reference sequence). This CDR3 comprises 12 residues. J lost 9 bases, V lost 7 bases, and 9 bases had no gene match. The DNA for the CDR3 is TGTGCCAGCACCCCAACAGGGGTCGGGCAGTACTTC. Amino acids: CASTPTGVGQYF.